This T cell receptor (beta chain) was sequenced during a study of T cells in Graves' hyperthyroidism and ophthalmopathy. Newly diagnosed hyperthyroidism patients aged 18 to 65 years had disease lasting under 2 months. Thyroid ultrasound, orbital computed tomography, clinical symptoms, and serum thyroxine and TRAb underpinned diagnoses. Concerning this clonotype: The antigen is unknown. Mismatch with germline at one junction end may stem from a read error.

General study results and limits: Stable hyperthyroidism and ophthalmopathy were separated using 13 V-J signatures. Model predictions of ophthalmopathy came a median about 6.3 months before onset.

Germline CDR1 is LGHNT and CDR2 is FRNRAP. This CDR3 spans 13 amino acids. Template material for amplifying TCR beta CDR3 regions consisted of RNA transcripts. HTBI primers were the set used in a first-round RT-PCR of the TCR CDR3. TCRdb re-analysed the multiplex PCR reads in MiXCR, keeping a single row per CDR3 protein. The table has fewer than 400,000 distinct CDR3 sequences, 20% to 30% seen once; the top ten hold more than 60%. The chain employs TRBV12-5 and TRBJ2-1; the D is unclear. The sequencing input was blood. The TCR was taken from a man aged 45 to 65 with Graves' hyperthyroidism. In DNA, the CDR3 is TGTGCTAGTGGACCCCCCACAAACAATGAGCGGTTCTTC. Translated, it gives CASGPPTNNERFF.